These T cell receptor beta chains were read from a single sample in a study of blood T cell repertoires in COVID-19. Produced via immunoSEQ multiplex PCR; TCRdb's table is partial and in-frame only. Among 270,000 or so clones, roughly 85% were seen once, and the ten largest hold around 3%. Material for sequencing was peripheral blood. Receptors originate from a woman aged 30 to 39 with active or convalescent COVID-19. Each CDR3 is given with its conserved first and last residue. Fields, in order: V gene, D gene, J gene, clone size, CDR3 protein, CDR3 DNA. A D gene is named only where the DNA matches it firmly. Where a row states a size, it is once, few, many or the class of an expanded clone; other rows omit it.

v_call: TRBV9; d_call: -; j_call: TRBJ2-6; clone_size: -; cdr3_aa: CASSTRVSGANVLTF; cdr3_nt: TGTGCCAGCAGTACTCGGGTTTCTGGGGCCAACGTCCTGACTTTC
v_call: TRBV6-5; d_call: TRBD1; j_call: TRBJ1-6; clone_size: -; cdr3_aa: CASSSNGGQLHF; cdr3_nt: TGTGCCAGCAGTTCAAACGGGGGACAGCTCCACTTT
v_call: TRBV6-6; d_call: TRBD1; j_call: TRBJ1-2; clone_size: -; cdr3_aa: CASSRGTGDYGYTF; cdr3_nt: TGTGCCAGCAGTCGAGGGACAGGGGACTATGGCTACACCTTC
v_call: TRBV7-2; d_call: TRBD2; j_call: TRBJ2-1; clone_size: -; cdr3_aa: CASRRGLEGFNEQFF; cdr3_nt: TGTGCCAGCAGGCGGGGACTAGAGGGTTTCAATGAGCAGTTCTTC
v_call: TRBV10-3; d_call: TRBD1; j_call: TRBJ1-3; clone_size: -; cdr3_aa: CAITNDRGSGNTIYF; cdr3_nt: TGTGCCATCACCAACGACAGGGGCTCTGGAAACACCATATATTTT
v_call: TRBV9; d_call: -; j_call: TRBJ1-3; clone_size: -; cdr3_aa: CASSKWASSGNTIYF; cdr3_nt: TGTGCCAGCAGTAAGTGGGCCAGCTCTGGAAACACCATATATTTT
v_call: TRBV6-1; d_call: -; j_call: TRBJ1-1; clone_size: -; cdr3_aa: CASSESGWAAAFF; cdr3_nt: TGTGCCAGCAGTGAATCAGGGTGGGCCGCAGCTTTCTTT
v_call: TRBV5-1; d_call: -; j_call: TRBJ1-4; clone_size: -; cdr3_aa: CASSDDLVDGGEKLFF; cdr3_nt: TGCGCCAGCAGCGATGACCTGGTGGACGGAGGTGAAAAACTGTTTTTT
v_call: TRBV4-2; d_call: -; j_call: TRBJ1-3; clone_size: few; cdr3_aa: CASSQLEGEGGNTIYF; cdr3_nt: TGTGCCAGCAGCCAACTAGAGGGGGAAGGTGGAAACACCATATATTTT
v_call: TRBV6-4; d_call: TRBD1; j_call: TRBJ1-6; clone_size: -; cdr3_aa: CASRGTGGSYNSPLHF; cdr3_nt: TGTGCCAGCAGGGGGACAGGGGGCTCCTATAATTCACCCCTCCACTTT
v_call: TRBV21-1; d_call: -; j_call: TRBJ1-1; clone_size: -; cdr3_aa: CASSKACRGAFF; cdr3_nt: TGTGCCAGCAGCAAAGCATGCAGGGGAGCTTTCTTT
v_call: TRBV12-3/TRBV12-4; d_call: -; j_call: TRBJ1-5; clone_size: -; cdr3_aa: CASSFRENQPQHF; cdr3_nt: TGTGCCAGCAGTTTTCGGGAGAATCAGCCCCAGCATTTT
v_call: TRBV28; d_call: -; j_call: TRBJ1-2; clone_size: -; cdr3_aa: CASSLFFLGAPYGYTF; cdr3_nt: TGTGCCAGCAGTTTATTTTTCTTGGGGGCCCCTTATGGCTACACCTTC
v_call: TRBV6-5; d_call: -; j_call: TRBJ2-6; clone_size: -; cdr3_aa: CASSVGVLGANVLTF; cdr3_nt: TGTGCCAGCAGCGTCGGGGTGCTAGGGGCCAACGTCCTGACTTTC
v_call: TRBV6-5; d_call: -; j_call: TRBJ1-5; clone_size: -; cdr3_aa: CASRDTRQIDQPQHF; cdr3_nt: TGTGCCAGCAGGGATACGAGACAAATCGATCAGCCCCAGCATTTT
v_call: TRBV5-8; d_call: -; j_call: TRBJ2-5; clone_size: -; cdr3_aa: CASSLIGGEYF; cdr3_nt: TGTGCCAGCAGCTTGATCGGTGGAGAGTACTTC
v_call: TRBV6-2/TRBV6-3; d_call: TRBD1; j_call: TRBJ2-1; clone_size: -; cdr3_aa: CASSPGQSYNEQFF; cdr3_nt: TGTGCCAGCAGTCCGGGACAGTCCTACAATGAGCAGTTCTTC
v_call: TRBV9; d_call: -; j_call: TRBJ2-3; clone_size: -; cdr3_aa: CASSVRPRGDTQYF; cdr3_nt: TGTGCCAGCAGCGTGAGACCTAGGGGCGATACGCAGTATTTT